The next 14 T cell receptor beta chains were all read from a single sample in a study of cytomegalovirus exposure and HLA in healthy donors. The PCR made use of 60 Vbeta and 13 Jbeta primers. Sequencing was performed with immunoSEQ multiplex PCR; in TCRdb, only in-frame clones are kept and a portion is missing. The profile shows about 130,000 clones, roughly 84% of them singletons. The sequencing input was PBMCs. The source of these receptors is a boy between 10 and 17 years old in good health and CMV-seronegative.

The rearrangement uses TRBV2 and TRBJ2-2, with 9 bases that match TRBD1. Trimming took 10 bases from V and 3 from J; bases not matched to a gene: 9. Germline V lookup: CDR1 SNHLY, CDR2 FYNNEI. The CDR3 is 15 amino acids. The CDR3: CATPTGTGYTGELFF. In DNA form, the CDR3 reads TGTGCCACTCCCACCGGGACAGGGTACACCGGGGAGCTGTTTTTT.

The chain carries TRBV13 and TRBJ1-3, with D possibly TRBD1 on 5 matching bases. The germline V gene has CDR1 PRHDT and CDR2 FYEKMQ (reference sequence). This CDR3 spans 15 amino acids. Trimming took 4 bases from V and 0 from J, leaving 10 bases between them. The CDR3: CASSSQVNSGNTIYF. For the CDR3, the DNA is TGTGCCAGCAGCTCACAGGTTAACTCTGGAAACACCATATATTTT.

Comment on this clone: Germline and junction disagree at one end, which may indicate a read error. In nucleotides, the CDR3 is TGTGCCAGCAGTGAGAGCTCTGGGGCCAACGTCCTGCCTTTC. Its protein product is CASSESSGANVLPF. This chain connects TRBV6-1 to TRBJ2-6, with D maybe TRBD1 (5 bases). The length of the CDR3 is 14 residues. Germline V gene lookup returns CDR1 MNHNS and CDR2 SASEGT.

This sequence joins TRBV9 and TRBJ1-1; 7 nucleotides match TRBD1. Germline lookup yields CDR1 SGDLS and CDR2 YYNGEE. V trimming: 3 bases; J trimming: 1 base; junction bases outside the gene matches: 6. The CDR3 has 15 amino acids. The CDR3 region is CASSESRQGNTEAFF. In DNA form, the CDR3 reads TGTGCCAGCAGCGAGAGCCGACAGGGGAACACTGAAGCTTTCTTT. Full variable domain (rest looked up from reference TRBV9 and TRBJ1-1): DSGVTQTPKHLITATGQRVTLRCSPRSGDLSVYWYQQSLDQGLQFLIQYYNGEERAKGNILERFSAQQFPDLHSELNLSSLELGDSALYFCASSESRQGNTEAFFGQGTRLTVV.

The chain is built from TRBV5-4 and TRBJ2-3, with 10 bases aligning to TRBD2. The CDR3 length is 16 residues. In germline, CDR1 is SGHNT, CDR2 YYREEE (reference sequence). Losses at the gene ends were 5 bases for V and 1 base for J; bases not matched to a gene: 7. Here the CDR3 DNA reads TGTGCCAGCAGAAAAACCGGGACTAGCGGCACAGATACGCAGTATTTT. This encodes CASRKTGTSGTDTQYF.

The chain is built from TRBV9 and TRBJ2-7; 8 nucleotides agree with TRBD1. In germline, CDR1 is SGDLS, CDR2 YYNGEE. CDR3 length equals 15 residues. Trimming took 4 bases from V and 0 from J; bases not matched to a gene: 6. CDR3 sequence reads: CASSPRTGRSYEQYF. CDR3 coding DNA: TGTGCCAGCAGCCCGAGGACAGGGCGCTCCTACGAGCAGTACTTC.

The chain carries TRBV7-9 and TRBJ1-2; no definite D call. CDR3 length: 11 amino acids. V was cut by 6 bases and J by 8 bases, with 10 bases left in between. CDR1 and CDR2 from the germline V gene are SEHNR and FQNEAQ (reference sequence). The CDR3 DNA reads as TGTGCCAGCAGACGATGGAGGGGCTACACCTTC. Translating it yields CASRRWRGYTF.

The chain has TRBV9 and TRBJ2-1, with D possibly matching TRBD2 (5 bases). V dropped 1 base and J dropped 1 base, with 9 bases sitting between them. Germline V gene sequence: CDR1 SGDLS, CDR2 YYNGEE. The CDR3 runs 15 residues. The CDR3 loop reads CASSVPTRSYNEQFF. As DNA, the CDR3 is TGTGCCAGCAGCGTACCCACTAGGTCCTACAATGAGCAGTTCTTC.

The chain links TRBV6-5 to TRBJ1-1; no reliable D call. The V end lost 8 bases, the J end lost 0 bases, and 7 bases lay between the germline ends. CDR3 length: 12 amino acids. Germline CDR1 is MNHEY and CDR2 is SVGAGI. The CDR3 bases are TGTGCCAGCGGCGGATTGAACACTGAAGCTTTCTTT. This codes for CASGGLNTEAFF.

This clone was observed a handful of times. The chain uses TRBV7-3 and TRBJ1-1; D not resolved. Germline-derived CDR1 and CDR2 are SGHTA and FQGTGA. The CDR3 spans 14 residues. V shed 6 bases and J shed 8 bases, with 19 bases lying between them. CDR3: CASRPTGSVSEAFF. The DNA for the CDR3 is TGTGCCAGCAGACCAACGGGGTCAGTCAGCGAAGCTTTCTTT.

This chain joins TRBV19 and TRBJ2-7; 14 bases are a match to TRBD2. CDR3 length equals 16 residues. V was pared by 3 bases and J by 3 bases, with 4 bases of the junction left unmatched. Germline values: CDR1 LNHDA, CDR2 SQIVND (reference sequence). CDR3 sequence reads: CASSIRLAGGLYEQYF. The CDR3 DNA reads TGTGCCAGTAGTATTCGACTAGCGGGGGGGCTCTACGAGCAGTACTTC.

The chain has TRBV5-3 and TRBJ1-5, with 10 nucleotides matching TRBD1. TRBV5-3 is recorded as an ORF, its role being uncertain. The CDR3 loop spans 18 amino acids. The V gene end was trimmed by 0 bases and the J gene end by 6 bases; junction bases not matched to a gene: 12. The CDR3 bases are TGTGCCAGAAGCTTGGTTGCTCGGACAGGGGGTTCAGTTCAGCCCCAGCATTTT. This sequence encodes CARSLVARTGGSVQPQHF.

This chain joins TRBV7-8 and TRBJ2-3; 7 nucleotides match TRBD2. The germline CDR1 and CDR2 sequences are SGHVS and FQNEAQ. With V trimmed by 0 bases and J by 5 bases, 20 bases remained unmatched. The CDR3 is 20 residues long. The CDR3 nucleotides are TGTGCCAGCAGCTTAGCGCTTTTTTCCTTCGGGGGGTCCCCCGTAGATACGCAGTATTTT. Residues: CASSLALFSFGGSPVDTQYF.

This clone was detected a few times. The V gene is TRBV6-5, the J gene TRBJ1-1, with D perhaps TRBD1 (6 bases). The CDR3 is 14 residues long. The germline V and J ends were trimmed by 2 bases and 6 bases, with 13 bases remaining between them. The germline V gene encodes CDR1 MNHEY and CDR2 SVGAGI. Here the CDR3 DNA reads TGTGCCAGCAGTTACGCAGGGGACAACGCTGAAGCTTTCTTT. Its protein product is CASSYAGDNAEAFF.